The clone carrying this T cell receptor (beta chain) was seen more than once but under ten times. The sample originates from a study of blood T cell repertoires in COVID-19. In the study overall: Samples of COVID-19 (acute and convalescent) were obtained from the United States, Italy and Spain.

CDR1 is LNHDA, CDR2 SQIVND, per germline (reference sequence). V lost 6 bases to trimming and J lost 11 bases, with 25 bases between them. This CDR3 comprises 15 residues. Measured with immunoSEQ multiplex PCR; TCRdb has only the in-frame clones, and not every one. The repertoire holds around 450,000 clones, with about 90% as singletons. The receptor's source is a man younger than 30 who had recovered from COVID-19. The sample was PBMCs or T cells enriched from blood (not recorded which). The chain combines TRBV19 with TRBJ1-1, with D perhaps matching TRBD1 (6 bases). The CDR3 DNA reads TGTGCCAGTAGCACCAGCCCCGGGAACAACAGGGATGCTTTCTTT. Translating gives CASSTSPGNNRDAFF.